Presented here are 12 T cell receptor beta chains from one specimen sequenced in a study of immune heterogeneity within non-small cell lung tumors. For the TCR beta CDR3, multiplex PCR with 32 V and 13 J primers performed the amplification. TCRdb recomputed calls from the multiplex PCR reads with MiXCR, one row per CDR3 protein. The sample comprises about 12,000 distinct CDR3 sequences, less than 25% of which are singletons, and under 5.5% rests with the top ten. The starting template was genomic DNA from bulk tumor, approximately 600 ng per sample. Several widely spaced biopsies per primary tumor were taken during surgery. Curative surgery was performed on patients who had untreated, newly diagnosed non-small cell lung cancer. The specimen sequenced was lung tumor tissue. The source is a man aged 55 to 69 with non-small cell lung cancer.

The table lists this clonotype with a few counts. The chain links TRBV3-1 to TRBJ2-7; D is ambiguous. V was cut by 4 bases and J by 5 bases, with 9 bases left in between. Germline-derived CDR1 and CDR2 are LGHDT and YNNKEL (reference sequence). CDR3 size: 12 residues. CDR3 DNA sequence: TGTGCCAGCAGCCCTAGAAGCGACGAGCAGTACTTC. Encoded protein: CASSPRSDEQYF.

A few counts support this clonotype. This rearrangement joins TRBV11-2 to TRBJ1-1; D remains ambiguous. Trimming removed 3 bases at V and 1 base at J, with 9 bases between. The CDR3 consists of 14 residues. Germline CDR1 reads SGHAT; CDR2 reads FQNNGV. CDR3 amino acids: CASSFRTENTEAFF. The DNA of the CDR3 is TGTGCCAGCAGCTTTCGGACGGAGAACACTGAAGCTTTCTTT.

The DNA of the CDR3 is TGTGACAGTAAGCGAGGGGCGCAGGGCACTGAAGCTTTCTTT. Protein sequence: CDSKRGAQGTEAFF. The chain is built from TRBV7-3 and TRBJ1-1; possibly TRBD1 for D (5 bases). Germline CDR1 SGHTA, CDR2 FQGTGA. The CDR3 is 14 amino acids.

This clonotype came up a few times. The gene calls are TRBV27 and TRBJ2-1, with 10 bases matching TRBD2. V trimming: 1 base; J trimming: 3 bases; junction bases outside the gene matches: 3. Germline V lookup: CDR1 MNHEY, CDR2 SMNVEV (reference sequence). The CDR3 consists of 16 residues. CDR3 DNA sequence: TGTGCCAGCAGTTTATATATAGCGGGGGGCTACAATGAGCAGTTCTTC. The encoded protein is CASSLYIAGGYNEQFF.

J is TRBJ1-3 and V is TRBV2; D not resolved. The CDR3 is made up of 15 amino acids. V was clipped by 7 bases and J by 0 bases, with 13 bases between them. Per the germline V gene, CDR1 is SNHLY and CDR2 is FYNNEI. The CDR3 loop reads CASTEGATSGNTIYF. The CDR3 nucleotides read TGTGCCAGCACCGAGGGCGCGACCTCTGGAAACACCATATATTTT.

Only a few counts were recorded for this clonotype. The gene calls are TRBV30 and TRBJ1-5; D may be TRBD1 (5 bases). This CDR3 comprises 13 residues. Trimming shortened V by 2 bases and J by 4 bases, and 9 bases separated the two germline ends. CDR1 and CDR2 (germline): GTSNPN, SVGIG (reference sequence). In DNA, the CDR3 is TGTGCCTGGAGTCCGGGGGTAAATCAGCCCCAGCATTTT. It yields the protein CAWSPGVNQPQHF.

A note on this clonotype: This may be a read error: a much more frequent sequence differs by one nucleotide. This chain connects TRBV6-5 to TRBJ2-2; D not resolved. Looked up from germline, CDR1 is MNHEY and CDR2 is SVGAGI. The CDR3 sequence is 14 residues long. The CDR3 loop reads CARSYELNTGELFF. DNA of the CDR3: TGTGCCAGAAGTTACGAACTGAACACCGGGGAGCTGTTTTTT.

This clonotype was counted only a few times. The chain recombines TRBV6-5 with TRBJ2-7, with 12 nucleotides matching TRBD2. J was trimmed by 3 bases and V by 2 bases; bases with no gene match: 2. CDR1 MNHEY and CDR2 SVGAGI come from the germline V gene. There are 15 residues in the CDR3. CDR3 protein: CASSYGGLAGYEQYF. The CDR3 nucleotides read TGTGCCAGCAGTTACGGGGGACTAGCGGGCTACGAGCAGTACTTC.

The CDR3 here is CASSLGGTSNTEAFF. DNA of the CDR3: TGTGCCAGCAGCTTAGGCGGGACGTCCAACACTGAAGCTTTCTTT. This chain links TRBV7-9 with TRBJ1-1, with a possible D match to TRBD1 (5 bases). The CDR3 runs 15 residues. Germline CDR1 reads SEHNR; CDR2 reads FQNEAQ (reference sequence). Trimming stripped 1 base from V and 2 bases from J, with 11 bases between.

By share, this clonotype counts as medium-sized (0.01 to 0.1%). This rearrangement joins TRBV20-1 to TRBJ1-1; 9 nucleotides align to TRBD1. Germline CDR1 DFQATT, CDR2 SNEGSKA (reference sequence). The CDR3 runs to 14 residues. The V segment lost 2 bases and the J segment 3 bases; nucleotides outside the gene matches: 4. CDR3 loop: CSARLQGADTEAFF. The CDR3 DNA follows: TGCAGTGCTAGATTACAGGGGGCGGACACTGAAGCTTTCTTT.

This clonotype was counted between two and nine times. The genes are TRBV9 and TRBJ2-7, with 11 positions matching TRBD2. CDR1 and CDR2 (germline): SGDLS, YYNGEE. The V gene end was trimmed by 3 bases and the J gene end by 2 bases; junction bases not matched to a gene: 16. CDR3 length equals 19 residues. CDR3 sequence reads: CASSGDSRLAGGPTYEQYF. DNA of the CDR3: TGTGCCAGCAGCGGCGACTCACGGCTAGCGGGAGGCCCCACCTACGAGCAGTACTTC. Variable domain in full (rest from reference TRBV9 and TRBJ2-7): DSGVTQTPKHLITATGQRVTLRCSPRSGDLSVYWYQQSLDQGLQFLIQYYNGEERAKGNILERFSAQQFPDLHSELNLSSLELGDSALYFCASSGDSRLAGGPTYEQYFGPGTRLTVT.

This clonotype is categorized as medium-sized. The V and J genes are TRBV19 and TRBJ2-7, with TRBD2 matching 14 bases. The CDR3 length is 16 residues. Germline CDR1 and CDR2: LNHDA and SQIVND (reference sequence). Trimming cost V 1 base and J 3 bases; bases outside gene matches: 2. CDR3 in DNA: TGTGCCAGTAGTATAGTGGGACTAGCGGGAGTCTACGAGCAGTACTTC. Encoded protein: CASSIVGLAGVYEQYF.